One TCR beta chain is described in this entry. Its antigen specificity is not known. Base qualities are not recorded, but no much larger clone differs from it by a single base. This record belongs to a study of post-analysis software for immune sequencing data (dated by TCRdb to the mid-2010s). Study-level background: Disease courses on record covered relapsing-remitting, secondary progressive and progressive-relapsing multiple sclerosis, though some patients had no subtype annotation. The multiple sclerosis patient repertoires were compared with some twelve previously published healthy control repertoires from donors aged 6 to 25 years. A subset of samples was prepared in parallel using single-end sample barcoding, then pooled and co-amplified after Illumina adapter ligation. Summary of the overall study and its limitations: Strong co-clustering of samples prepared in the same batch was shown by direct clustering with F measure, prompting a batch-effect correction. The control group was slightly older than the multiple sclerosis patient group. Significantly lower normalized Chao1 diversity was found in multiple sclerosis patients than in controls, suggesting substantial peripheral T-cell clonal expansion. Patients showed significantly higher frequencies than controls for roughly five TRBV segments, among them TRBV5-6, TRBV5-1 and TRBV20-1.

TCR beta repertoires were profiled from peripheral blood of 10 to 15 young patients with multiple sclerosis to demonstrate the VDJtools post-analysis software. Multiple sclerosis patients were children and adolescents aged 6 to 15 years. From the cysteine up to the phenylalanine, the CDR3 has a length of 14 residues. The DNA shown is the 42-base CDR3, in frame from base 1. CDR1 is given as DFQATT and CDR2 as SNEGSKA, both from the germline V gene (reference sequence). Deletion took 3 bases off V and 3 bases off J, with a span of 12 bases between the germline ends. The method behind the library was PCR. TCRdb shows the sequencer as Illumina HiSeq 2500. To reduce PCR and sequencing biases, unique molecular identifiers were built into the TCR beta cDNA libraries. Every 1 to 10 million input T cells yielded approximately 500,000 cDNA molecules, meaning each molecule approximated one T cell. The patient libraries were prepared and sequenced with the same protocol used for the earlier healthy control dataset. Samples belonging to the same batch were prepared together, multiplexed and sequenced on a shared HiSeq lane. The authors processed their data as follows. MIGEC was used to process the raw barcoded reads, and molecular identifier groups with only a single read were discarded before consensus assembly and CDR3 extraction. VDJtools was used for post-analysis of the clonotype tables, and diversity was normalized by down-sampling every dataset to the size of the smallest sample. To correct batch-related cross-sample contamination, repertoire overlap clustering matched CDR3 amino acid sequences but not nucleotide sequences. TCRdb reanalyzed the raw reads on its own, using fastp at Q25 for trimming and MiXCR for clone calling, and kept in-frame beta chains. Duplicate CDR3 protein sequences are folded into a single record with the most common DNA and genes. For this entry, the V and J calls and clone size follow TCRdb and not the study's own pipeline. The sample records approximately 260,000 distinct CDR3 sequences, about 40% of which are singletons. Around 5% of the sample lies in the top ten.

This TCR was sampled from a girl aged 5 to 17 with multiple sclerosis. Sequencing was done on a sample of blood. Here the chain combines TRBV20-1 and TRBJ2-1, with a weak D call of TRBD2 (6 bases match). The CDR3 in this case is CSASRELVYNEQFF. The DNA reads TGCAGTGCTAGCCGGGAGCTGGTCTACAATGAGCAGTTCTTC.